This passage covers 32 T cell receptor beta chains from one sample sequenced in a study of blood T cell repertoires in COVID-19 (dated by TCRdb to about 2020). The method behind the library was the immunoSEQ multiplex PCR assay. TCRdb re-hosts the immuneACCESS table, in-frame sequences only. Its copies lack some clones; in the studies checked, an unresolved V gene accounts for under half of them, and the cause for the rest is not known. In this sample the table shows fewer than 60,000 clones, 86% of which occur a single time. The top ten constitute 14% to 15% of the sample. The sequenced sample consisted of peripheral blood. The receptors come from a human donor in a cohort sampled during active COVID-19.

This clone has just one count. The gene calls are TRBV2 and TRBJ2-7; 14 positions agree with TRBD2. CDR1 SNHLY and CDR2 FYNNEI come from the germline V gene. V lost 3 bases to trimming and J lost 3 bases; unmatched junction nucleotides: 1. The CDR3 sequence is 15 residues long. The CDR3 reads CASSEGLAGVYEQYF. The CDR3, as DNA: TGTGCCAGCAGTGAGGGACTAGCGGGAGTCTACGAGCAGTACTTC. Full variable domain (outside the CDR3, taken from reference TRBV2 and TRBJ2-7): EPEVTQTPSHQVTQMGQEVILRCVPISNHLYFYWYRQILGQKVEFLVSFYNNEISEKSEIFDDQFSVERPDGSNFTLKIRSTKLEDSAMYFCASSEGLAGVYEQYFGPGTRLTVT.

This rearrangement joins TRBV9 to TRBJ1-1; a possible D gene is TRBD1 (6 bases). V shed 0 bases and J shed 1 base, with 10 bases lying between them. Germline V gene lookup returns CDR1 SGDLS and CDR2 YYNGEE. The CDR3 is made up of 15 amino acids. The CDR3, as DNA: TGTGCCAGCAGCGTAGTCTTCAGGGGGAACACTGAAGCTTTCTTT. Protein product: CASSVVFRGNTEAFF.

The chain combines TRBV7-2 with TRBJ1-6, with D unresolved. This CDR3 is 16 amino acids long. The germline V and J ends were trimmed by 1 base and 5 bases, with 12 bases remaining between them. Per germline, CDR1 SGHTA and CDR2 FQGNSA. In DNA form, the CDR3 reads TGTGCCAGCAGCTTAGATGGAGGGTCCCATAATTCACCCCTCCACTTT. Encoded protein: CASSLDGGSHNSPLHF.

The V gene is TRBV4-2, the J gene TRBJ2-1, with 7 bases fitting TRBD2. The CDR3 covers 15 residues. Germline trimming cut 0 bases from V and 5 bases from J; bases unmatched to any gene: 4. The germline V gene has CDR1 LGHNA and CDR2 YNFKEQ. The CDR3 sequence: CASSQEGRGNNEQFF. As DNA, the CDR3 is TGTGCCAGCAGCCAAGAAGGGCGGGGGAACAATGAGCAGTTCTTC.

V gene TRBV11-2 combines with J gene TRBJ2-7; a weak D match, TRBD1 (6 bases). The CDR3 is 14 residues long. CDR1 SGHAT and CDR2 FQNNGV come from the germline V gene. V lost 1 base, J lost 3 bases, and 10 bases lay in between. The CDR3: CASSLARGDYEQYF. CDR3 DNA: TGTGCCAGCAGCTTAGCCAGGGGAGACTACGAGCAGTACTTC.

The chain couples TRBV7-2 to TRBJ1-4; D uncertain. This CDR3 has 14 residues. Trimming left V 2 bases short and J 5 bases short, with 9 bases between. Germline loops: CDR1 SGHTA, CDR2 FQGNSA. The DNA of the CDR3 is TGTGCCAGCAGCTTACATAGCTTAAATGAAAAACTGTTTTTT. This gives the protein CASSLHSLNEKLFF.

The chain recombines TRBV11-3 with TRBJ2-3, with 12 bases that match TRBD2. The V gene end was trimmed by 8 bases and the J gene end by 3 bases; junction bases not matched to a gene: 18. Germline loops: CDR1 SGHNT, CDR2 YENEEA. The CDR3 extends over 19 amino acids. The CDR3 coding sequence is TGTGCCAGCGCACCCTTGACTAGCGGGAGAGCCGATGGGACAGATACGCAGTATTTT. Its translation: CASAPLTSGRADGTDTQYF.

This chain links TRBV2 with TRBJ2-7; 7 nucleotides align to TRBD1. Unmatched junction bases numbered 6, after V lost 6 bases and J lost 1 base. The CDR3 length is 14 residues. CDR1 is SNHLY, CDR2 FYNNEI, per germline. In DNA form, the CDR3 reads TGTGCCAGCAGAGGGACAGAGGGGTCCTACGAGCAGTACTTC. Translated: CASRGTEGSYEQYF.

The chain employs TRBV19 and TRBJ2-2; possible D gene TRBD1, 5 bases. V lost 0 bases, J lost 4 bases, and 12 bases lay in between. The CDR3 spans 16 residues. Germline CDR1 LNHDA, CDR2 SQIVND (reference sequence). The CDR3 loop reads CASSIEQGMGTGELFF. CDR3 coding DNA: TGTGCCAGTAGTATAGAGCAGGGTATGGGCACCGGGGAGCTGTTTTTT.

To note about this clone: Germline and junction disagree at one end, which may indicate a read error. The V call is TRBV2, the J call TRBJ1-1, with 7 nucleotides matching TRBD1. The CDR3 consists of 15 residues. Germline CDR1 SNHLY, CDR2 FYNNEI. CDR3 sequence: CASREVAGGWTEAFF. CDR3 nucleotide sequence: TGTGCCAGCAGAGAAGTAGCAGGGGGATGGACTGAAGCTTTCTTT.

The rearrangement joins TRBV5-1 to TRBJ1-1; D not certain. The germline V gene has CDR1 SGHRS and CDR2 YFSETQ. The length of the CDR3 is 15 residues. The V end was cut by 4 bases, the J end by 1 base, with 14 bases between. The DNA for the CDR3 is TGCGCCAGCAGCCTCTTTAACCAGGAGAACACTGAAGCTTTCTTT. Translation: CASSLFNQENTEAFF.

The count of this clone is one. This chain links TRBV25-1 with TRBJ1-2; TRBD1 agrees at 7 bases. With V trimmed by 1 base and J by 7 bases, 9 bases remained unmatched. Germline assignment: CDR1 MGHDK and CDR2 SYGVNS. The CDR3 loop spans 15 amino acids. The CDR3 DNA is TGTGCCAGCAGTGAATCGGTAACAGGGGATTCTGGCTACACCTTC. This encodes CASSESVTGDSGYTF.

V is TRBV6-2 or TRBV6-3 and J is TRBJ2-7; a weak D match, TRBD1 (6 bases). The CDR3 is 13 amino acids. V shed 5 bases and J shed 0 bases, with 8 bases lying between them. CDR1 is MNHEY and CDR2 is SVGEGT in the germline V gene. The CDR3 spells CASSPGHSYEQYF. Here the CDR3 DNA reads TGTGCCAGCAGTCCGGGACACTCCTACGAGCAGTACTTC.

This clone is a singleton in its sample. CDR3 sequence (DNA): TGTGCCAGTAGAGGACAGGGTGGTTTCGATGGCTACACCTTC. Amino acids: CASRGQGGFDGYTF. The gene calls are TRBV19 and TRBJ1-2, with TRBD1 matching over 8 bases. The CDR3 has 14 amino acids. Losses at the gene ends were 6 bases for V and 6 bases for J; bases not matched to a gene: 9. The germline CDR1 and CDR2 sequences are LNHDA and SQIVND (reference sequence).

The chain is built from TRBV21-1 and TRBJ2-3; TRBD1, as called in the table, went unchecked against the DNA. TRBV21-1 is reported as a pseudogene. CDR3 size: 17 residues. CDR3 amino acids: CASPGGSGGFRTDTQYF. CDR3 in DNA: TGTGCCAGCCCAGGGGGGTCAGGGGGCTTTCGCACAGATACGCAGTATTTT.

This sequence joins TRBV5-5 and TRBJ1-4, with D possibly TRBD1 on 5 matching bases. This CDR3 has 15 amino acids. The V end lost 3 bases, the J end lost 8 bases, and 17 bases lay between the germline ends. Per the germline V gene, CDR1 is SGHKS and CDR2 is YYEKEE (reference sequence). This chain's CDR3 is CASSSSPGREEKLFF. CDR3 in DNA: TGTGCCAGCAGCTCATCTCCGGGACGGGAGGAAAAACTGTTTTTT.

This clone was picked up one time. The V gene is TRBV18, the J gene TRBJ2-2; D may be TRBD2 (7 bases). Trimming left V 2 bases short and J 0 bases short, with 10 bases between. This CDR3 spans 16 amino acids. Germline assignment: CDR1 KGHSH and CDR2 LQKENI. The CDR3 protein is CASSPRGGTNTGELFF. CDR3 DNA: TGTGCCAGCTCACCAAGGGGGGGCACGAACACCGGGGAGCTGTTTTTT.

CDR3 sequence: CASSQRQYGYTF. Here the CDR3 DNA reads TGCGCCAGCAGCCAAAGACAGTATGGCTACACCTTC. The chain employs TRBV4-3 and TRBJ1-2, with D possibly being TRBD1 (5 bases). Germline CDR1 and CDR2: LGHNA and YSLEER. V lost 2 bases and J 5 bases, leaving 6 bases between the germline ends. CDR3 size: 12 residues.

The rearrangement links TRBV4-1 to TRBJ2-7; TRBD1 matches at 9 bases. The germline CDR1 and CDR2 sequences are MGHRA and YSYEKL. The CDR3 sequence is 15 residues long. J was trimmed by 4 bases and V by 4 bases; bases with no gene match: 8. The CDR3 DNA sequence: TGCGCCAGCAGCCCCCGACAGGGGGATGCTTACGAGCAGTACTTC. It translates to CASSPRQGDAYEQYF.

J is TRBJ1-2 and V is TRBV19; 8 nucleotides align to TRBD1. The CDR3 spans 15 residues. V lost 3 bases, J lost 7 bases, and 10 bases stayed unmatched. The germline CDR1 and CDR2 sequences are LNHDA and SQIVND (reference sequence). The CDR3 loop is CASSIQGADRFGYTF. Here the CDR3 DNA reads TGTGCCAGTAGTATTCAGGGGGCGGACAGGTTTGGCTACACCTTC.

In DNA, the CDR3 is TGTGCCAGCAGCTTGAACGGACTCGAAAAACTGTTTTTT. This translates into CASSLNGLEKLFF. The chain uses TRBV11-2 and TRBJ1-4; D remains unclear. The germline gives CDR1 SGHAT, CDR2 FQNNGV. There are 13 residues in the CDR3. V lost 3 bases, J lost 8 bases, and 10 bases lay in between.

The V and J genes are TRBV5-1 and TRBJ2-1, with 10 nucleotides matching TRBD2. With 3 bases clipped from V and 8 bases from J, the junction kept 5 bases outside the gene matches. Germline V gene sequence: CDR1 SGHRS, CDR2 YFSETQ. CDR3 length equals 14 residues. DNA of the CDR3: TGCGCCAGCAGCTCCCTAGCGGGGGACGATGAGCAGTTCTTC. Its translation: CASSSLAGDDEQFF.

The chain recombines TRBV6-2 or TRBV6-3 with TRBJ2-7, with 7 bases aligning to TRBD1. Germline lookup yields CDR1 MNHEY and CDR2 SVGEGT. Germline trimming cut 5 bases from V and 4 bases from J; bases unmatched to any gene: 8. CDR3 length equals 14 residues. The CDR3 DNA reads as TGTGCCAGCAGTAAGACAGGGTTTTCGTACGAGCAGTACTTC. The encoded protein is CASSKTGFSYEQYF.

J is TRBJ2-5 and V is TRBV7-2; no reliable D call. Per the germline V gene, CDR1 is SGHTA and CDR2 is FQGNSA. Trimming pared 5 bases from V and 5 bases from J, leaving 9 bases between. The CDR3 is made up of 12 amino acids. The CDR3 protein is CASSPQWETQYF. The CDR3, as DNA: TGTGCCAGCAGCCCCCAGTGGGAGACCCAGTACTTC. Looking up the rest from reference TRBV7-2 and TRBJ2-5 gives the full variable domain: GAGVSQSPSNKVTEKGKDVELRCDPISGHTALYWYRQSLGQGLEFLIYFQGNSAPDKSGLPSDRFSAERTGGSVSTLTIQRTQQEDSAVYLCASSPQWETQYFGPGTRLLVL.

This rearrangement joins TRBV5-1 to TRBJ2-7; TRBD1 matches at 10 bases. The length of the CDR3 is 15 residues. Germline V CDR1 and CDR2: SGHRS, YFSETQ. The J segment lost 4 bases and the V segment lost 3 bases, leaving 7 bases of the junction unmatched. CDR3 in amino acids: CASSSSRQGAYEQYF. In DNA form, the CDR3 reads TGCGCCAGCAGCTCATCACGACAGGGGGCGTACGAGCAGTACTTC.

This rearrangement joins TRBV6-4 to TRBJ2-7; D gene unclear. Germline V gene lookup returns CDR1 MRHNA and CDR2 SNTAGT. V gave up 8 bases and J gave up 0 bases, with 5 bases separating them. The CDR3 is made up of 11 amino acids. The CDR3 loop reads CASLSSYEQYF. CDR3 bases: TGTGCCAGCCTTAGCTCCTACGAGCAGTACTTC.

The V gene is TRBV4-2, the J gene TRBJ1-1, with D hard to call. The CDR3 length is 14 residues. Germline lookup yields CDR1 LGHNA and CDR2 YNFKEQ. The V end was cut by 4 bases, the J end by 1 base, with 10 bases between. The CDR3 DNA reads TGTGCCAGCAGCCCCGGACTGGCGAACACTGAAGCTTTCTTT. Residues: CASSPGLANTEAFF.

This clone appeared a few times. V is TRBV6-1 and J is TRBJ1-6; TRBD1 is a possible D gene (6 bases). The ends were cut back, 4 bases at V and 7 bases at J, with 23 bases in the middle. Germline-derived CDR1 and CDR2 are MNHNS and SASEGT. The CDR3 is 18 residues long. CDR3 nucleotides: TGTGCCAGCAGTGCAGCGTTTTCTTCAGGGGCCGACAATTCACCCCTCCACTTT. Translating gives CASSAAFSSGADNSPLHF.

The chain carries TRBV5-1 and TRBJ1-4, with D maybe TRBD1 (5 bases). V lost 0 bases to trimming and J lost 4 bases, with 10 bases between them. Germline lookup yields CDR1 SGHRS and CDR2 YFSETQ. CDR3 length equals 15 residues. CDR3 nucleotide sequence: TGCGCCAGCAGCTTGGAGGGGAACGGTAATGAAAAACTGTTTTTT. It is translated as CASSLEGNGNEKLFF.

The chain uses TRBV6-5 and TRBJ1-1, with 9 bases lining up with TRBD1. The V gene end was trimmed by 5 bases and the J gene end by 6 bases; junction bases not matched to a gene: 7. CDR3 length equals 14 residues. Germline CDR1 reads MNHEY; CDR2 reads SVGAGI. CDR3 coding DNA: TGTGCCAGCAGTCCGACAGGGGGAACGGCTGAAGCTTTCTTT. It translates to CASSPTGGTAEAFF.

The chain has TRBV30 and TRBJ1-4, with 9 bases matching TRBD1. The germline V gene encodes CDR1 GTSNPN and CDR2 SVGIG (reference sequence). With V trimmed by 2 bases and J by 2 bases, 30 bases remained unmatched. The CDR3 spans 24 residues. The CDR3 spells CAWSLRLAGDWTGEFMTTNEKLFF. The CDR3 nucleotides read TGTGCCTGGAGTCTCCGACTAGCGGGGGATTGGACAGGGGAGTTCATGACGACTAATGAAAAACTGTTTTTT.

J is TRBJ2-3 and V is TRBV5-1; the D is unclear. This CDR3 comprises 13 residues. Germline lookup yields CDR1 SGHRS and CDR2 YFSETQ. Between the trimmed V and J ends, which lost 2 bases and 2 bases, there was a span of 6 bases. The CDR3 sequence: CASSFQFTDTQYF. The DNA for the CDR3 is TGCGCCAGCAGCTTTCAATTCACAGATACGCAGTATTTT. The full variable domain, completed using reference TRBV5-1 and TRBJ2-3, is KAGVTQTPRYLIKTRGQQVTLSCSPISGHRSVSWYQQTPGQGLQFLFEYFSETQRNKGNFPGRFSGRQFSNSRSEMNVSTLELGDSALYLCASSFQFTDTQYFGPGTRLTVL.